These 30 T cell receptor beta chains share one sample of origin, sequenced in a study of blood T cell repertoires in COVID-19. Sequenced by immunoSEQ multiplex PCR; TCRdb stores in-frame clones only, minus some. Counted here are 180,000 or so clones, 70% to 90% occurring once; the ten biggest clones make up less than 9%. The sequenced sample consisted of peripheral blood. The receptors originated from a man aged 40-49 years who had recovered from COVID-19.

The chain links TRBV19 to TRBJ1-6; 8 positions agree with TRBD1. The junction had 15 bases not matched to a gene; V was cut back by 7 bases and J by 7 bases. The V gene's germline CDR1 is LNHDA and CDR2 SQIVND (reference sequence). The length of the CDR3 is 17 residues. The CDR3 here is CASNSLDRGVRNSPLHF. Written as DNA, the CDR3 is TGTGCCAGTAATTCCCTCGACAGGGGCGTAAGGAATTCACCCCTCCACTTT.

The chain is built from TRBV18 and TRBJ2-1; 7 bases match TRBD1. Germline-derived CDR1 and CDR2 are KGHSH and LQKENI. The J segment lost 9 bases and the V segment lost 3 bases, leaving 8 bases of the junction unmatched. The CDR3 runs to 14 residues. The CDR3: CASSPGQVFFEQFF. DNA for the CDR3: TGTGCCAGCTCACCCGGACAGGTTTTTTTTGAGCAGTTCTTC.

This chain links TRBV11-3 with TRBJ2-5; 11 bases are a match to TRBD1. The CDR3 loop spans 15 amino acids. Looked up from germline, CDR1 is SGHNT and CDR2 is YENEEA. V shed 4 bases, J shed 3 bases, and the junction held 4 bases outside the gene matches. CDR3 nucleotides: TGTGCCAGCAGCTCGGGACAGGGGGACGAAGAGACCCAGTACTTC. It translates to CASSSGQGDEETQYF.

CDR3 nucleotides: TGTGCCAGCAGCTTAACAGGATTCTACGAGCAGTACTTC. Translation: CASSLTGFYEQYF. The rearrangement uses TRBV7-9 and TRBJ2-7; possibly TRBD1 for D (5 bases). Germline CDR1 is SEHNR and CDR2 is FQNEAQ (reference sequence). Between the trimmed V and J ends, which lost 2 bases and 3 bases, there was a span of 8 bases. This CDR3 contains 13 residues.

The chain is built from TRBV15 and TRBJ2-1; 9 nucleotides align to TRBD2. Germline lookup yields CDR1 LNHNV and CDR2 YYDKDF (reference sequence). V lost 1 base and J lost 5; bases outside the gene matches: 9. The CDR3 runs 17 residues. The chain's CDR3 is CATSRGSGRGGDNEQFF. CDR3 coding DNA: TGTGCCACCAGCAGAGGTAGCGGGAGAGGGGGGGACAATGAGCAGTTCTTC.

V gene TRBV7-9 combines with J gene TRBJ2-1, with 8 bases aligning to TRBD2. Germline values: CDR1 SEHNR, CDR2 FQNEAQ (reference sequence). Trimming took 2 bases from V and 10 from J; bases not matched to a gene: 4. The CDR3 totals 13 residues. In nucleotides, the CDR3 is TGTGCCAGCAGCTTACTAGCGGGCGGGGAGCAGTTCTTC. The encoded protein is CASSLLAGGEQFF. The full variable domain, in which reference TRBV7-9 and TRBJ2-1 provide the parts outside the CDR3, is DTGVSQNPRHKITKRGQNVTFRCDPISEHNRLYWYRQTLGQGPEFLTYFQNEAQLEKSRLLSDRFSAERPKGSFSTLEIQRTEQGDSAMYLCASSLLAGGEQFFGPGTRLTVL.

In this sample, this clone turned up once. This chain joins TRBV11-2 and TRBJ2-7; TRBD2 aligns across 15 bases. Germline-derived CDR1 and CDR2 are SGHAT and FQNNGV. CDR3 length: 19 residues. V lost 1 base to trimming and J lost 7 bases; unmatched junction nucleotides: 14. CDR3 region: CASSLGAPGLAGGSGEQYF. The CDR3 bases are TGTGCCAGCAGCTTAGGGGCGCCGGGACTAGCGGGAGGCAGCGGGGAGCAGTACTTC.

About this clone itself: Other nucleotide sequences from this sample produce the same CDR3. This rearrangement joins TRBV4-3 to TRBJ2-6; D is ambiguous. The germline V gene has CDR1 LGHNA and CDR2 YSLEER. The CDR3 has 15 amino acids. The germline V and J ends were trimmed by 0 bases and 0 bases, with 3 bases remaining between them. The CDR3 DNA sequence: TGCGCCAGCAGCCAAGACCGCTCTGGGGCCAACGTCCTGACTTTC. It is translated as CASSQDRSGANVLTF.

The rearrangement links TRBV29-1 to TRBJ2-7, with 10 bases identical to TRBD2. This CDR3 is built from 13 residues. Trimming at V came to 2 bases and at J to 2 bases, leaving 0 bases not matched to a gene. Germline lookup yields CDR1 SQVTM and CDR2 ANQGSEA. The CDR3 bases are TGCAGCGTTGAAACTAGCGGGACCTACGAGCAGTACTTC. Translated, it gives CSVETSGTYEQYF.

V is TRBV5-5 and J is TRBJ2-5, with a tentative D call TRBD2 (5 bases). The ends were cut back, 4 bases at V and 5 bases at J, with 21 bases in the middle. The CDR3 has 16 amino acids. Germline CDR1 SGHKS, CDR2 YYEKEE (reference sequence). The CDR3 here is CASSKNGNLAGETQYF. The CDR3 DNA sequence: TGTGCCAGCAGCAAAAACGGGAACCTGGCCGGGGAGACCCAGTACTTC. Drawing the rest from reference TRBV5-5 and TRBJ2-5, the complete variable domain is DAGVTQSPTHLIKTRGQQVTLRCSPISGHKSVSWYQQVLGQGPQFIFQYYEKEERGRGNFPDRFSARQFPNYSSELNVNALLLGDSALYLCASSKNGNLAGETQYFGPGTRLLVL.

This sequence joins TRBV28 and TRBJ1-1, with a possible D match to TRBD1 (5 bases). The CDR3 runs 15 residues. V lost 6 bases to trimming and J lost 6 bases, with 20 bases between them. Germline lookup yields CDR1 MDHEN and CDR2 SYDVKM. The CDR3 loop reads CASRRGGAADSEAFF. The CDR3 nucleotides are TGTGCCAGCAGACGAGGAGGGGCCGCGGATTCTGAAGCTTTCTTT.

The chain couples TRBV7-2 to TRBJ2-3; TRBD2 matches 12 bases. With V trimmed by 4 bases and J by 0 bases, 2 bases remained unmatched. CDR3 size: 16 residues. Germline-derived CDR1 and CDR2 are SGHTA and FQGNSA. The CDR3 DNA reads TGTGCCAGCAGCTCGGGGACTAGCGGGAGCACAGATACGCAGTATTTT. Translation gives CASSSGTSGSTDTQYF.

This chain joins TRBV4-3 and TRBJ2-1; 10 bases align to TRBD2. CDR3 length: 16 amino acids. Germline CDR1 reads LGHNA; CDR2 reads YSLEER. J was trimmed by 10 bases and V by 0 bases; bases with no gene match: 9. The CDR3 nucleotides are TGCGCCAGCAGCCAAGATTGGAGCGGGGGGGCAAAGGAGCAGTTCTTC. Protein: CASSQDWSGGAKEQFF.

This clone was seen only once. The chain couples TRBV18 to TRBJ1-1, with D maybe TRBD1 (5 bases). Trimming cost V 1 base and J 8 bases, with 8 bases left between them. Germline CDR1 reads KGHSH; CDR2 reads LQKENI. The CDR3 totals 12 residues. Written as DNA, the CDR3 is TGTGCCAGCTCACCACGAGACAGAGAAGCTTTCTTT. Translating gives CASSPRDREAFF.

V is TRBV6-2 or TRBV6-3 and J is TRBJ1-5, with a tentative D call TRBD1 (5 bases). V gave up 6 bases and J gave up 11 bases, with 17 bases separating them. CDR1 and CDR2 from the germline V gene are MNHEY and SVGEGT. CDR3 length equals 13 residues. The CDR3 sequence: CASRPPRVESQHF. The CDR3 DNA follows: TGTGCCAGCAGGCCTCCCAGGGTCGAGTCCCAGCATTTT.

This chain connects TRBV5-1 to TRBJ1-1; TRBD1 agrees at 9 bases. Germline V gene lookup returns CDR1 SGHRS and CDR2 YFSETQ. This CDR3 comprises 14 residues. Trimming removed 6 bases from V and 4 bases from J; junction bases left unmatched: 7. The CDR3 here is CASMEGTGPTEAFF. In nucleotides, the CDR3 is TGCGCCAGCATGGAAGGGACAGGGCCCACTGAAGCTTTCTTT.

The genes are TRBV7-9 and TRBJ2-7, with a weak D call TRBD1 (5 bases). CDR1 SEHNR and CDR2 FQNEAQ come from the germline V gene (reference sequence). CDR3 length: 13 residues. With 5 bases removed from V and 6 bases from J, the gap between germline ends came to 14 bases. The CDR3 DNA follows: TGTGCCAGCAGCCCCCCAGGGTATCCCGAGCAGTACTTC. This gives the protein CASSPPGYPEQYF. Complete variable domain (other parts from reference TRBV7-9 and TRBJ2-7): DTGVSQNPRHKITKRGQNVTFRCDPISEHNRLYWYRQTLGQGPEFLTYFQNEAQLEKSRLLSDRFSAERPKGSFSTLEIQRTEQGDSAMYLCASSPPGYPEQYFGPGTRLTVT.

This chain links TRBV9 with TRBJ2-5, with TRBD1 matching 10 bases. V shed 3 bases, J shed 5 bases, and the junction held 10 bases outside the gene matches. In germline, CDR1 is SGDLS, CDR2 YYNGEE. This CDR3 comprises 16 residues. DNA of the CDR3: TGTGCCAGCAGCGACTCCGGGACAGGGGCTTCGGAGACCCAGTACTTC. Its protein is CASSDSGTGASETQYF.

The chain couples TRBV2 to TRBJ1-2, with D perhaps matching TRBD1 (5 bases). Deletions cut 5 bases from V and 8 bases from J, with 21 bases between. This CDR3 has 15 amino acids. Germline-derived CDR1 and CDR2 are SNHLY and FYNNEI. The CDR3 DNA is TGTGCCAGCAGTTACCCCCTGGGGGGGGTTTGGGGCTACACCTTC. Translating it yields CASSYPLGGVWGYTF.

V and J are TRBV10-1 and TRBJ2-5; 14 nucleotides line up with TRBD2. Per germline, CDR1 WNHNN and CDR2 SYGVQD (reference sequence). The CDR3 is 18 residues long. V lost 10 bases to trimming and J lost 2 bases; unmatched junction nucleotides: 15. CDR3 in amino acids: CATNPGTSGGRLQETQYF. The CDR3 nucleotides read TGCGCCACCAACCCCGGGACTAGCGGGGGCCGACTTCAAGAGACCCAGTACTTC.

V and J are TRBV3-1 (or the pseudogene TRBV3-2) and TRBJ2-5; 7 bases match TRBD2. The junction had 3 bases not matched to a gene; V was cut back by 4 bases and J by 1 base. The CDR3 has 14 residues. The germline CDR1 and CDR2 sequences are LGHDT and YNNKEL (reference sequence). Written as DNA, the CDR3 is TGTGCCAGCAGCCGACCTAGCGGCCAAGAGACCCAGTACTTC. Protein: CASSRPSGQETQYF.

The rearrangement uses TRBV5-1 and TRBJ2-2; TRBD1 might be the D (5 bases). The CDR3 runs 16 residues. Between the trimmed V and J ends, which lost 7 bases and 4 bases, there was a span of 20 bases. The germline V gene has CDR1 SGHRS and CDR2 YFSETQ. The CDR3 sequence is CASGSGHSPGTGELFF. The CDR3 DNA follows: TGCGCCAGCGGGTCCGGACATTCCCCGGGCACCGGGGAGCTGTTTTTT.

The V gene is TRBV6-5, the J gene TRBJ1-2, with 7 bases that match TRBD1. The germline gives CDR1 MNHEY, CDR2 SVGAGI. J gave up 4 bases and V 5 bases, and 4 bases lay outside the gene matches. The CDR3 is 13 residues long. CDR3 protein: CASSKTGFYGYTF. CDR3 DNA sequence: TGTGCCAGCAGTAAGACAGGGTTCTATGGCTACACCTTC.

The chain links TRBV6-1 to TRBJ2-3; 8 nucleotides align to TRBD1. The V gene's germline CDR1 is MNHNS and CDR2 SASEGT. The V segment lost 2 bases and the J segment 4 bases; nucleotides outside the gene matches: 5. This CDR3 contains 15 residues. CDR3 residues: CASSEQGAGADTQYF. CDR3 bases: TGTGCCAGCAGTGAACAGGGGGCGGGCGCAGATACGCAGTATTTT.

The CDR3 DNA sequence: TGTGCCAGTAAAGTAACTAGCGGGACCTACGAGCAGTACTTC. Encoded protein: CASKVTSGTYEQYF. The chain employs TRBV19 and TRBJ2-7, with 10 bases lining up with TRBD2. The germline V gene encodes CDR1 LNHDA and CDR2 SQIVND (reference sequence). Trimming removed 7 bases from V and 2 bases from J; junction bases left unmatched: 5. The CDR3 has 14 amino acids.

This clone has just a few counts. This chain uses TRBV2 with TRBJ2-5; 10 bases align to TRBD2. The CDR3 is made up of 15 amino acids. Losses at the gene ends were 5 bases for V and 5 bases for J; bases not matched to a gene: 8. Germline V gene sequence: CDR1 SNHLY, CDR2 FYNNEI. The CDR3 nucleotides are TGTGCCAGCAGTATTGACCTAGCGGGGGATGAGACCCAGTACTTC. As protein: CASSIDLAGDETQYF.

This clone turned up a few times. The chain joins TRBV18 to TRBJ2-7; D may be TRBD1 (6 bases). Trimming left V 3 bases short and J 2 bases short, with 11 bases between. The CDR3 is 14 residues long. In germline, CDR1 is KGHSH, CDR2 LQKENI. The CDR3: CASSPAGQTYEQYF. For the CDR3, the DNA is TGTGCCAGCTCACCGGCAGGACAGACCTACGAGCAGTACTTC.

In DNA form, the CDR3 reads TGTGCCAGCAGCTTCGGACAAAACTACGAGCAGTACTTC. Its protein is CASSFGQNYEQYF. The V call is TRBV5-6, the J call TRBJ2-7; D is possibly TRBD1 (5 bases). The ends were cut back, 2 bases at V and 3 bases at J, with 9 bases in the middle. The CDR3 runs to 13 residues. Germline V CDR1 and CDR2: SGHDT, YYEEEE. Using reference TRBV5-6 and TRBJ2-7 for the parts outside the CDR3, the full variable domain is DAGVTQSPTHLIKTRGQQVTLRCSPKSGHDTVSWYQQALGQGPQFIFQYYEEEERQRGNFPDRFSGHQFPNYSSELNVNALLLGDSALYLCASSFGQNYEQYFGPGTRLTVT.

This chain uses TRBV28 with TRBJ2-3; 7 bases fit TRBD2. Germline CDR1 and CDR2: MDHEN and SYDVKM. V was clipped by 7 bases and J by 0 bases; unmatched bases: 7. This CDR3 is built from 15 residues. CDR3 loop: CASIGRGTSTDTQYF. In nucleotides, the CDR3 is TGTGCCAGCATAGGGCGGGGGACTAGCACAGATACGCAGTATTTT.

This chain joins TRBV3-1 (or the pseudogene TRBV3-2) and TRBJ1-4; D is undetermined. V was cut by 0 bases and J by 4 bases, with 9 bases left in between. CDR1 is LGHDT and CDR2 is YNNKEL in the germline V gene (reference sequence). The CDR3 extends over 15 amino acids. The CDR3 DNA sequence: TGTGCCAGCAGCCAAGAAGAGGCGGTTAATGAAAAACTGTTTTTT. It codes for CASSQEEAVNEKLFF.